This TCR beta chain emerged from a study of Ad26.COV2.S vaccination and SARS-CoV-2 variants. Points from the study as a whole: Marked by substantial breadth, spike-specific CD8+ and CD4+ T cell responses were reportedly seen after vaccination. The TCR breadth and depth analyses may have produced an underestimate of total T cell responses.

TCRdb's copy holds only in-frame clones and misses some; the assay was immunoSEQ multiplex PCR. The sample lists approximately 140,000 clones; 80% to 90% were seen once. To note about this clone: No antigen is known for it.

The CDR3 extends over 13 amino acids. CDR1 ENHRY and CDR2 SYGVKD come from the germline V gene. Trimming cost V 8 bases and J 3 bases, with 11 bases left between them. The sample was peripheral blood, taken after recovery from COVID-19. The chain combines TRBV10-3 with TRBJ1-5; no clear D gene. The sequence was obtained from a human donor who had recovered from COVID-19. The CDR3 loop reads CAIRGKLNQPQHF. The CDR3 DNA is TGTGCCATCCGTGGTAAACTCAATCAGCCCCAGCATTTT.